This TCR beta chain came from a study of blood T cell repertoires in COVID-19. Profiling relied on immunoSEQ multiplex PCR, and the TCRdb table lists in-frame clones only, not all of them. The top ten clones hold 2.5% to 3% of a sample with about 190,000 clones, roughly 78% of them seen once. The germline gives CDR1 SGHVS, CDR2 FNYEAQ. The CDR3 loop spans 16 amino acids. The J segment lost 4 bases and the V segment lost 5 bases, leaving 9 bases of the junction unmatched. The sequenced material came from peripheral blood. J is TRBJ2-7 and V is TRBV7-6, with TRBD1 matching over 12 bases. The receptor's source is a woman aged 80 or older with active or convalescent COVID-19. The CDR3 DNA sequence: TGTGCCAGCAGCGCCACCGGGACAGGGGGCAGGTACGAGCAGTACTTC. Translating gives CASSATGTGGRYEQYF.